This T cell receptor beta chain is drawn from a study of blood T cell repertoires in COVID-19. About the study: Sites across the United States, Italy and Spain contributed samples from acute and convalescent COVID-19. Sources were T cells, B-cell-depleted T cells, or PBMCs; the material itself was cDNA or gDNA.

Per the original data handling: Estimation of nucleated cell counts relied on the amplification of reference gene primers. Repertoires were generated with immunoSEQ multiplex PCR, while TCRdb's copy carries only in-frame clones and drops some. V, J and clone size reflect that table, while D and trimming were determined from the DNA. The repertoire includes about 210,000 clones, 84% of them detected once, and approximately 8% sits in the top ten. Per germline, CDR1 SGHNT and CDR2 YYREEE (reference sequence). Trimming took 2 bases from V and 1 from J, leaving 10 bases between them. The CDR3 runs to 14 residues.

Sequenced: peripheral blood. This TCR came from a woman in her forties or fifties with active or convalescent COVID-19. The chain is built from TRBV5-4 and TRBJ2-7; a possible D gene is TRBD1 (6 bases). The CDR3 sequence is CASSLPDSSYEQYF. The CDR3 bases are TGTGCCAGCAGCTTACCGGACAGTTCCTACGAGCAGTACTTC.